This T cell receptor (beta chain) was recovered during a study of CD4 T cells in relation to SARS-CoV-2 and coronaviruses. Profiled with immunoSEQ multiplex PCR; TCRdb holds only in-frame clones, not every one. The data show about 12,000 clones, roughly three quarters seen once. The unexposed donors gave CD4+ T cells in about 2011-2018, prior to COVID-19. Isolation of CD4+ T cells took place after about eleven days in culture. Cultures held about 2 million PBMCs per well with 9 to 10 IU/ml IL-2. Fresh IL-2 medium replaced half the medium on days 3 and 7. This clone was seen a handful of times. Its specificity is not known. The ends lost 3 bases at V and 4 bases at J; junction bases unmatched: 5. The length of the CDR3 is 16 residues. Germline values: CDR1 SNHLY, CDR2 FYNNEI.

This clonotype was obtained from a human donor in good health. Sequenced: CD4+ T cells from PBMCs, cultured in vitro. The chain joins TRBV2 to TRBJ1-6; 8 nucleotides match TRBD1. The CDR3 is CASSDTHRGYNSPLHF. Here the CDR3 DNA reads TGTGCCAGCAGTGATACCCACAGGGGGTATAATTCACCCCTCCACTTT.